This TCR beta chain was recovered during a study of cytomegalovirus exposure and HLA in healthy donors. Points from the study as a whole: Later analysis showed TCR association rates varying by HLA locus, highest for DRB1 and lowest for HLA-C. Later analysis associated a missense DCLRE1C variant with TCR beta V- and J-gene trimming.

Nominal health characterized the donors when sampled, though unrecorded immune exposures were likely. The CDR3 has 17 amino acids. CDR1 and CDR2 (germline): LGHNA, YNFKEQ. Trimming shortened V by 4 bases and J by 0 bases, and 18 bases separated the two germline ends. With regard to this clone: The target antigen is unknown.

Primers: 60 Vbeta forward and 13 Jbeta reverse. The method was immunoSEQ multiplex PCR; TCRdb's version includes in-frame clones alone and lacks a portion of them. Of 150,000 to 200,000 clones in the sample, 70% to 90% were seen once. The source material was PBMCs. This TCR came from a woman younger than 30 in good health and CMV-seropositive. The rearrangement joins TRBV4-2 to TRBJ1-2; tentative D call: TRBD1 (5 bases). CDR3 DNA: TGTGCCAGCAGCCGAAGTCGGGCGGGACCCACTAACTATGGCTACACCTTC. This encodes CASSRSRAGPTNYGYTF.